The TCR beta chain described here comes from a study of cytotoxic CD8 clonotypes in ibrutinib-treated CLL. The study's findings and limits: An increase in clonality occurred at ibrutinib response, followed by a return toward baseline at progression. Relative to age-matched healthy donors, clonality at baseline was higher, and it tracked circulating CD8+ T-cell counts.

The CDR3 loop spans 13 amino acids. Germline CDR1 SGHDT, CDR2 YYEEEE. Trimming at V came to 4 bases and at J to 4 bases, leaving 5 bases not matched to a gene. Sequenced by immunoSEQ multiplex PCR; TCRdb stores in-frame clones only, minus some. The data contain around 330,000 clones, 67% of them singletons. Note on this clone: Its cognate antigen is unknown.

The source was PBMCs, collected after 36 months of ibrutinib treatment. The receptor comes from a human donor with chronic lymphocytic leukemia. The V call is TRBV5-6, the J call TRBJ2-7; 7 nucleotides match TRBD1. CDR3 in DNA: TGTGCCAGCAGCCATCAGGGGGTATACGAGCAGTACTTC. It encodes CASSHQGVYEQYF.